Below are 12 T cell receptor beta chains sequenced from a single sample in a study of cytomegalovirus exposure and HLA in healthy donors. The method was immunoSEQ multiplex PCR; TCRdb's version includes in-frame clones alone and lacks a portion of them. The sample gives about 240,000 clones, about 87% of which show up once; 2.6% is in the top ten. The sequencing sample was made of PBMCs. The origin of the receptors is a man younger than 35 in good health and CMV-seronegative.

The chain employs TRBV19 and TRBJ1-6; D call uncertain. The V end lost 4 bases, the J end lost 0 bases, and 10 bases lay between the germline ends. The CDR3 extends over 16 amino acids. Germline V gene lookup returns CDR1 LNHDA and CDR2 SQIVND (reference sequence). This CDR3 reads CASSTTPSSYNSPLHF. CDR3 sequence (DNA): TGTGCCAGTAGTACCACGCCCAGCTCCTATAATTCACCCCTCCACTTT.

The chain carries TRBV6-1 and TRBJ2-3; D is possibly TRBD1 (8 bases). Per germline, CDR1 MNHNS and CDR2 SASEGT. This CDR3 contains 13 residues. The germline V and J ends were trimmed by 6 bases and 6 bases, with 13 bases remaining between them. This CDR3 reads CASSLQGGDTQYF. CDR3 in DNA: TGTGCCAGCAGCTTACAGGGGGGGGATACGCAGTATTTT.

The chain recombines TRBV27 with TRBJ2-7; D remains ambiguous. Germline values: CDR1 MNHEY, CDR2 SMNVEV (reference sequence). This CDR3 region has 13 residues. The V end lost 3 bases, the J end lost 2 bases, and 8 bases lay between the germline ends. CDR3 nucleotide sequence: TGTGCCAGCAGTTTCACAGCCGCCTACGAGCAGTACTTC. Amino acids: CASSFTAAYEQYF.

The chain links TRBV29-1 to TRBJ2-5; 8 bases agree with TRBD2. Germline V gene lookup returns CDR1 SQVTM and CDR2 ANQGSEA. V was clipped by 5 bases and J by 6 bases; unmatched bases: 8. The CDR3 has 13 residues. CDR3 sequence reads: CSVYRTSTKTQYF. In DNA, the CDR3 is TGCAGCGTTTACCGGACTAGCACGAAGACCCAGTACTTC.

The V call is TRBV9, the J call TRBJ2-2; D is perhaps TRBD2 (5 bases). Germline CDR1 and CDR2: SGDLS and YYNGEE. Trimming stripped 4 bases from V and 7 bases from J, with 11 bases between. CDR3 length: 13 residues. The CDR3 DNA follows: TGTGCCAGCAGCACTCCCGCGGGCGGGGAGCTGTTTTTT. This gives the protein CASSTPAGGELFF.

The chain joins TRBV5-1 to TRBJ1-4; D might be TRBD1 (6 bases). This CDR3 contains 15 residues. Germline values: CDR1 SGHRS, CDR2 YFSETQ. Trimming removed 4 bases from V and 0 bases from J, with 10 bases in between. The CDR3 DNA sequence: TGCGCCAGCAGCCGGACAGACCCAACTAATGAAAAACTGTTTTTT. Translating gives CASSRTDPTNEKLFF.

The V and J genes are TRBV9 and TRBJ2-3; the D gene is possibly TRBD1 (5 bases). Trimming took off 0 bases at V and 3 bases at J, with 14 bases between the two ends. Per the germline V gene, CDR1 is SGDLS and CDR2 is YYNGEE. This CDR3 has 16 residues. CDR3 protein: CASSVAWTPGTDTQYF. Here the CDR3 DNA reads TGTGCCAGCAGCGTAGCTTGGACCCCAGGGACAGATACGCAGTATTTT.

Only one count was recorded for this clone. The chain links TRBV7-8 to TRBJ2-5, with TRBD1 as a possible D gene (6 bases). Germline assignment: CDR1 SGHVS and CDR2 FQNEAQ. Trimming left V 1 base short and J 5 bases short, with 11 bases between. The CDR3 has 14 residues. This CDR3 reads CASSLDWGQETQYF. The DNA of the CDR3 is TGTGCCAGCAGCTTAGACTGGGGGCAGGAGACCCAGTACTTC.

The chain uses TRBV5-1 and TRBJ2-6, with D possibly matching TRBD1 (6 bases). Between the trimmed V and J ends, which lost 3 bases and 0 bases, there was a span of 10 bases. CDR3 length: 16 residues. The germline CDR1 and CDR2 sequences are SGHRS and YFSETQ. The CDR3, as DNA: TGCGCCAGCAGCTCTACAGGGTACTCTGGGGCCAACGTCCTGACTTTC. This translates into CASSSTGYSGANVLTF.

The chain joins TRBV16 to TRBJ1-1; no clear D gene. This CDR3 contains 14 residues. The ends were cut back, 0 bases at V and 4 bases at J, with 9 bases in the middle. Per germline, CDR1 KGHSY and CDR2 FQNENV. CDR3 nucleotides: TGTGCCAGCAGCCAATCTATCCAAGCCACTGAAGCTTTCTTT. Its protein product is CASSQSIQATEAFF. The full variable domain, in which reference TRBV16 and TRBJ1-1 provide the parts outside the CDR3, is GEEVAQTPKHLVRGEGQKAKLYCAPIKGHSYVFWYQQVLKNEFKFLISFQNENVFDETGMPKERFSAKCLPNSPCSLEIQATKLEDSAVYFCASSQSIQATEAFFGQGTRLTVV.

The DNA for the CDR3 is TGTGCCAGCAGCTCGCAGGTGGCTGGGGCCAACGTCCTGACTTTC. Translation gives CASSSQVAGANVLTF. V usage is TRBV7-2 and J usage is TRBJ2-6; no firm D call. Trimming cost V 4 bases and J 2 bases, with 9 bases left between them. Germline CDR1 SGHTA, CDR2 FQGNSA. The CDR3 loop spans 15 amino acids.

About this clone: The junction differs from germline at one of its ends, possibly a read error. The chain couples TRBV27 to TRBJ2-5; the match to TRBD2 covers 14 bases. The germline V gene has CDR1 MNHEY and CDR2 SMNVEV (reference sequence). This CDR3 spans 14 amino acids. The DNA for the CDR3 is TGTGCCAGCAGTATGGGACTAGCGGGAGCCACCCCCCACTTC. This gives the protein CASSMGLAGATPHF.